This T cell receptor beta chain was found in a study of blood T cell repertoires in COVID-19. The assay was immunoSEQ multiplex PCR, and TCRdb's table has in-frame clones only and misses some. The profile shows approximately 110,000 clones, over 65% of them singletons. Sequenced material: peripheral blood. This TCR was recovered from a middle-aged woman with acute or convalescent COVID-19.

Written as DNA, the CDR3 is TGCGCCAGCAGCTTGGGACTAGCCACAGATACGCAGTATTTT. Its protein is CASSLGLATDTQYF. The chain joins TRBV5-1 to TRBJ2-3, with TRBD2 identical over 7 bases. Per the germline V gene, CDR1 is SGHRS and CDR2 is YFSETQ. The ends lost 0 bases at V and 2 bases at J; junction bases unmatched: 0. This CDR3 contains 14 residues.